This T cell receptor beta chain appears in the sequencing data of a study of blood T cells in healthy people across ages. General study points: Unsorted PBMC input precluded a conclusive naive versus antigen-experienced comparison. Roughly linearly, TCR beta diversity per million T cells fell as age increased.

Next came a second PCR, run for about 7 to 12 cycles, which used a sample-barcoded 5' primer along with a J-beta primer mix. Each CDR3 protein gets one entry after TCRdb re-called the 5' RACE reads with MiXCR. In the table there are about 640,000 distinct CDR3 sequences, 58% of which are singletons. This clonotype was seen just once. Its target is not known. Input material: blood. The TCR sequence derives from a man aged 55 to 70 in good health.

CDR3 in amino acids: CASKTGVGTHTEAFF. CDR3 bases: TGCGCCAGCAAGACAGGCGTCGGGACTCACACTGAAGCTTTCTTT. J is TRBJ1-1 and V is TRBV5-1; possible D gene TRBD1, 6 bases. There are 15 residues in the CDR3. Deletions cut 6 bases from V and 3 bases from J, with 18 bases between. CDR1 is SGHRS and CDR2 is YFSETQ in the germline V gene.